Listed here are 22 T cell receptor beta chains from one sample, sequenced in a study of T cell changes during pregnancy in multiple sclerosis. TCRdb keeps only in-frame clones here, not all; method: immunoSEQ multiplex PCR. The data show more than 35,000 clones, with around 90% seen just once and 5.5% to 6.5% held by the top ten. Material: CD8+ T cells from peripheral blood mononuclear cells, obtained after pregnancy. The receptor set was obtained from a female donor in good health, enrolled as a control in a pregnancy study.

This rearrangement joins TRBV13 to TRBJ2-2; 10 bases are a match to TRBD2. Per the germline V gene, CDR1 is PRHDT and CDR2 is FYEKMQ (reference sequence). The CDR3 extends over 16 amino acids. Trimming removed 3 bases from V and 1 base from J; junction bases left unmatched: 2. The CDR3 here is CASSFSGGKNTGELFF. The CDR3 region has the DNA TGTGCCAGCAGCTTTAGCGGGGGGAAGAACACCGGGGAGCTGTTTTTT.

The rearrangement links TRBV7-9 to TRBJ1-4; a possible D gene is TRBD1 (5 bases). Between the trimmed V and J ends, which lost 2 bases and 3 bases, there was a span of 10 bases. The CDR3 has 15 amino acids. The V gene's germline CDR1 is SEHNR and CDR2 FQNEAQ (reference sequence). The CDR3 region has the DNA TGTGCCAGCAGCTTAACCACAGGTGCTAATGAAAAACTGTTTTTT. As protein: CASSLTTGANEKLFF.

This CDR3 reads CASSSRTGTDTQYF. The DNA of the CDR3 is TGTGCCAGCAGCTCCCGGACAGGCACAGATACGCAGTATTTT. V is TRBV13 and J is TRBJ2-3, with D perhaps matching TRBD1 (6 bases). The ends were cut back, 4 bases at V and 1 base at J, with 9 bases in the middle. The CDR3 consists of 14 residues. Germline V gives CDR1 PRHDT, CDR2 FYEKMQ (reference sequence). The complete variable domain, with remaining parts taken from reference TRBV13 and TRBJ2-3, reads AAGVIQSPRHLIKEKRETATLKCYPIPRHDTVYWYQQGPGQDPQFLISFYEKMQSDKGSIPDRFSAQQFSDYHSELNMSSLELGDSALYFCASSSRTGTDTQYFGPGTRLTVL.

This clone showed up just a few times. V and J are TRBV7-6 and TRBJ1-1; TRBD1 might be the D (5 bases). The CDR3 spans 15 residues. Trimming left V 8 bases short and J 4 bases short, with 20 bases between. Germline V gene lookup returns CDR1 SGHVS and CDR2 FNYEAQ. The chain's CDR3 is CASSTGGPGATEAFF. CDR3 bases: TGTGCCAGCTCGACGGGGGGTCCGGGAGCCACTGAAGCTTTCTTT.

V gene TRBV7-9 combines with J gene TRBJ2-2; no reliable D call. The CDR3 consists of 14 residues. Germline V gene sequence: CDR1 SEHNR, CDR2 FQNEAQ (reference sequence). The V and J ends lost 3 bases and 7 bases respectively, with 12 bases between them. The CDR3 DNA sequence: TGTGCCAGCAGCTTTCGGTTTTCTGGCGGGGAGCTGTTTTTT. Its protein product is CASSFRFSGGELFF.

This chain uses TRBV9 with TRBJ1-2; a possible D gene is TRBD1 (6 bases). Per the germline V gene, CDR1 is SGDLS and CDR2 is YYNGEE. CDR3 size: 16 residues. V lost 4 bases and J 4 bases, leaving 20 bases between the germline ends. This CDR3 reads CASSRTGQRSFYGYTF. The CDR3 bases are TGTGCCAGCAGCCGAACCGGACAGCGAAGCTTCTATGGCTACACCTTC.

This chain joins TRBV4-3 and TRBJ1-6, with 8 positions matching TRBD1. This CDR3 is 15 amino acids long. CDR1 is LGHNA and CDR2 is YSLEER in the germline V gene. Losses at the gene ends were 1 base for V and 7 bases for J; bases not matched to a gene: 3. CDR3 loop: CASSQVGDRNSPLHF. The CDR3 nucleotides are TGCGCCAGCAGCCAAGTAGGGGACAGGAATTCACCCCTCCACTTT.

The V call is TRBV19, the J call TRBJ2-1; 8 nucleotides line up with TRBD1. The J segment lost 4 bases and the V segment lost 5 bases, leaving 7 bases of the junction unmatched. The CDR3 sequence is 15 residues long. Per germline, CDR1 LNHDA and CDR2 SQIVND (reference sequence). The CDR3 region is CASSPGTGKYNEQFF. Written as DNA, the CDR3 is TGTGCCAGTAGTCCCGGGACAGGTAAATACAATGAGCAGTTCTTC.

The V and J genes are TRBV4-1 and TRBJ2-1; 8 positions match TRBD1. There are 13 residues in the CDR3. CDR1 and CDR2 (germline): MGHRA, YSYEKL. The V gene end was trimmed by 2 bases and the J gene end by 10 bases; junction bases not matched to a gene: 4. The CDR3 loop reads CASSQPGGWEQFF. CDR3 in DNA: TGCGCCAGCAGCCAACCAGGGGGCTGGGAGCAGTTCTTC.

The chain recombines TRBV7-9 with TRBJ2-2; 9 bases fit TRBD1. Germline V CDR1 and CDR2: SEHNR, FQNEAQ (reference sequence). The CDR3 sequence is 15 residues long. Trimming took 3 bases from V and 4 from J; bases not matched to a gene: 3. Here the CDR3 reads CASSLGTGPTGELFF. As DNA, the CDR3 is TGTGCCAGCAGCTTGGGGACAGGGCCCACCGGGGAGCTGTTTTTT.

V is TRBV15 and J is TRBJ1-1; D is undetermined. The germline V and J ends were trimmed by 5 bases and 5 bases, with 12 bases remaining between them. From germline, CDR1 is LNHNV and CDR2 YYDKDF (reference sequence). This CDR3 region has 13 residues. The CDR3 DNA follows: TGTGCCACCAGCGGAGGCAGCGGGACTGAAGCTTTCTTT. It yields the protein CATSGGSGTEAFF. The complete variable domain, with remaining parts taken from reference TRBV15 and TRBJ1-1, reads DAMVIQNPRYQVTQFGKPVTLSCSQTLNHNVMYWYQQKSSQAPKLLFHYYDKDFNNEADTPDNFQSRRPNTSFCFLDIRSPGLGDTAMYLCATSGGSGTEAFFGQGTRLTVV.

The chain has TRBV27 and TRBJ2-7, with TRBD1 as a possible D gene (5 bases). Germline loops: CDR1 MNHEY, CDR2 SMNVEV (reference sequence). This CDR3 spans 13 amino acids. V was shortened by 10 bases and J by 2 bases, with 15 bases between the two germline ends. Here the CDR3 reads CATADRITYEQYF. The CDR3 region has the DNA TGTGCCACCGCAGACAGAATCACCTACGAGCAGTACTTC.

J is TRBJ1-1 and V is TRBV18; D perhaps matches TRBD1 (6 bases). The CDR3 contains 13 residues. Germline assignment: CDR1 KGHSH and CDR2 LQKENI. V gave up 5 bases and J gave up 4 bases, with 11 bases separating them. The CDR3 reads CASSRTESTEAFF. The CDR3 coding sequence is TGTGCCAGCTCAAGGACAGAGTCCACTGAAGCTTTCTTT.

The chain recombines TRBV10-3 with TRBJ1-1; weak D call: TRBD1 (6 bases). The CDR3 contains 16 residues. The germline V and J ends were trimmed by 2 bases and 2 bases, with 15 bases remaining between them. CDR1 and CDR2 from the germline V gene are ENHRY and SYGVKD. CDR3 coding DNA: TGTGCCATCAGTGAGGGTTGGGGGCAGGCCAACACTGAAGCTTTCTTT. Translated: CAISEGWGQANTEAFF.

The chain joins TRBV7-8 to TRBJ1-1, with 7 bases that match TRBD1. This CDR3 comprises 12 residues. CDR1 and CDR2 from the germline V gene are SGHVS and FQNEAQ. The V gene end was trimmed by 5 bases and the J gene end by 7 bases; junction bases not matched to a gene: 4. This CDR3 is CASSRQGSEAFF. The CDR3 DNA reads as TGTGCCAGCAGCAGACAGGGTAGTGAAGCTTTCTTT.

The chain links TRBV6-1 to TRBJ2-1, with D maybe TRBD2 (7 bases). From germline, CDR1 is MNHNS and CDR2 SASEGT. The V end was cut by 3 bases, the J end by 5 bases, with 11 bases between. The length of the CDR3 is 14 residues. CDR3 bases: TGTGCCAGCAGTGAGGGGGGGGGCCACAATGAGCAGTTCTTC. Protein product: CASSEGGGHNEQFF.

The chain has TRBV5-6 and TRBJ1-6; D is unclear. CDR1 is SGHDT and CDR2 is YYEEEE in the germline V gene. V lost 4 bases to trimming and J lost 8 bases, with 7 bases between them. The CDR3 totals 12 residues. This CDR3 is CASSPRDSPLHF. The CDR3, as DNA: TGTGCCAGCAGCCCCCGGGATTCACCCCTCCACTTT.

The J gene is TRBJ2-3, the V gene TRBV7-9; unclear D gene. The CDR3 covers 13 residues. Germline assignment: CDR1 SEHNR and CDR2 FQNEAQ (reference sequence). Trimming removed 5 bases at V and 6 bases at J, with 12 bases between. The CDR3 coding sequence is TGTGCCAGCAGCGCACCCGCGGAGGATACGCAGTATTTT. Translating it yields CASSAPAEDTQYF.

CDR3 DNA sequence: TGCGCCAGCAGCCAAGACCCTAGCCGATCGGGGAACGATGAGCAGTTCTTC. Its protein product is CASSQDPSRSGNDEQFF. This chain uses TRBV4-3 with TRBJ2-1; D is perhaps TRBD2 (5 bases). Deletions cut 0 bases from V and 8 bases from J, with 20 bases between. The CDR3 sequence is 17 residues long. Germline-derived CDR1 and CDR2 are LGHNA and YSLEER.

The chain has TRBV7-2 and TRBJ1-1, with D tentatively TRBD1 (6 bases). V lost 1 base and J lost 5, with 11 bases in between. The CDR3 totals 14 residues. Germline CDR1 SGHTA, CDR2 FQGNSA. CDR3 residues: CASSLDSQGTEAFF. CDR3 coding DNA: TGTGCCAGCAGCTTAGACTCCCAGGGGACTGAAGCTTTCTTT.

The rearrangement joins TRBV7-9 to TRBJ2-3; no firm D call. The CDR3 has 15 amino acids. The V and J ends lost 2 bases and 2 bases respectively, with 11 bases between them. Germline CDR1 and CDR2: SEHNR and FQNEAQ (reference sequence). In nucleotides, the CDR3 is TGTGCCAGCAGCTTAAGCGAGATACACACAGATACGCAGTATTTT. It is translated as CASSLSEIHTDTQYF.

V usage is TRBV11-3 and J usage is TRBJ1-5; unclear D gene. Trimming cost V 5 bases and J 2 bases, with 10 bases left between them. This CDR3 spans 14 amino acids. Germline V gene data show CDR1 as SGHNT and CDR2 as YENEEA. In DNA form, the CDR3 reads TGTGCCAGCAGCCGCCGGGAGGGCAATCAGCCCCAGCATTTT. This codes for CASSRREGNQPQHF. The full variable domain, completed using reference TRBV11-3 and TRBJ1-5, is EAGVVQSPRYKIIEKKQPVAFWCNPISGHNTLYWYLQNLGQGPELLIRYENEEAVDDSQLPKDRFSAERLKGVDSTLKIQPAELGDSAVYLCASSRREGNQPQHFGDGTRLSIL.